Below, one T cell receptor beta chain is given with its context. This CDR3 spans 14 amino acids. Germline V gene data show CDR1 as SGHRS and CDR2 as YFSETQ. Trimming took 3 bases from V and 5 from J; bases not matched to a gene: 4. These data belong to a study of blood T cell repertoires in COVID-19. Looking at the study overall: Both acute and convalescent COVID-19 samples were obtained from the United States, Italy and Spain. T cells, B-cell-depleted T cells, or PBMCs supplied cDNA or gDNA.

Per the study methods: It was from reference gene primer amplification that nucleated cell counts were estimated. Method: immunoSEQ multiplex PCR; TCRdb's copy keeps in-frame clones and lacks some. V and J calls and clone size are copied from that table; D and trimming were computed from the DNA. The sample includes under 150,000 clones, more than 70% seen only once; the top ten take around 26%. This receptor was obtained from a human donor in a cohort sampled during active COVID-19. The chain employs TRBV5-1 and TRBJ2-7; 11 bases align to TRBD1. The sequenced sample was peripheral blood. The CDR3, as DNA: TGCGCCAGCAGCTCGGGGGGACAGGGGGACGAGCAGTACTTC. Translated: CASSSGGQGDEQYF.